This TCR beta chain came from a study of blood T cell repertoires in COVID-19. Across the whole study: Samples representing acute and convalescent COVID-19 were sourced from the United States, Italy and Spain.

Seattle's cohort entered during active infection and was followed longitudinally. The method was immunoSEQ multiplex PCR; TCRdb's version includes in-frame clones alone and lacks a portion of them. Among roughly 200,000 clones listed, 75% to 85% were seen once. V was pared by 3 bases and J by 8 bases, with 16 bases between. This CDR3 has 14 amino acids. The germline V gene encodes CDR1 MNHEY and CDR2 SMNVEV (reference sequence). The genes are TRBV27 and TRBJ1-2; perhaps TRBD1 as D (6 bases). This clonotype was obtained from a young woman with COVID-19, enrolled during active disease. Specimen: peripheral blood. CDR3 amino acids: CASSLSGARRGYTF. CDR3 coding DNA: TGTGCCAGCAGTTTGTCAGGGGCAAGGAGGGGCTACACCTTC.